One and the same sample provided the 30 T cell receptor beta chains below, sequenced in a study of shared clonotypes between healthy human individuals. Measured with immunoSEQ multiplex PCR; TCRdb has only the in-frame clones, and not every one. Of about 560,000 clones in the sample, roughly 79% are singletons; the top ten hold 12%. The sample consisted of PBMCs. Receptor source: a woman between 40 and 55 years old in good health. Some clones in this sample may be carry-over from other donors' samples.

The chain combines TRBV6-5 with TRBJ1-1; tentatively, D is TRBD1 (5 bases). The germline CDR1 and CDR2 sequences are MNHEY and SVGAGI. Trimming removed 0 bases at V and 9 bases at J, with 8 bases between. This CDR3 has 12 residues. CDR3 sequence reads: CASSYSGGKAFF. CDR3 coding DNA: TGTGCCAGCAGTTACTCTGGGGGGAAAGCTTTCTTT.

CDR3 nucleotide sequence: TGTGCCAGCAGCCTCCGGACTAGCGGGAGCACAGATACGCAGTATTTT. Translated: CASSLRTSGSTDTQYF. The chain employs TRBV7-9 and TRBJ2-3, with 11 bases lining up with TRBD2. The V gene's germline CDR1 is SEHNR and CDR2 FQNEAQ (reference sequence). Unmatched junction bases numbered 4, after V lost 5 bases and J lost 0 bases. CDR3 length equals 16 residues.

This chain connects TRBV6-5 to TRBJ2-7; TRBD1 agrees at 9 bases. Germline CDR1 reads MNHEY; CDR2 reads SVGAGI. V shed 5 bases, J shed 3 bases, and the junction held 5 bases outside the gene matches. This CDR3 spans 14 amino acids. The DNA of the CDR3 is TGTGCCAGCAGTCACAGGGGGCGCGTCTACGAGCAGTACTTC. It codes for CASSHRGRVYEQYF.

This clone was seen a few times. This chain uses TRBV11-1 with TRBJ1-6; D uncertain. The CDR3 is 13 amino acids. Trimming stripped 3 bases from V and 8 bases from J, with 8 bases between. Germline lookup yields CDR1 SGHAT and CDR2 FQDESV (reference sequence). The CDR3 nucleotides are TGTGCCAGCAGCTTTAGGCGGGATTCACCCCTCCACTTT. Protein sequence: CASSFRRDSPLHF.

The chain has TRBV5-6 and TRBJ2-7, with 8 bases that match TRBD2. CDR1 and CDR2 (germline): SGHDT, YYEEEE. J gave up 4 bases and V 4 bases, and 7 bases lay outside the gene matches. This CDR3 has 14 residues. The DNA of the CDR3 is TGTGCCAGCAGCCCGGGACTAGACTTTTACGAGCAGTACTTC. Translated, it gives CASSPGLDFYEQYF. Variable domain in full (rest from reference TRBV5-6 and TRBJ2-7): DAGVTQSPTHLIKTRGQQVTLRCSPKSGHDTVSWYQQALGQGPQFIFQYYEEEERQRGNFPDRFSGHQFPNYSSELNVNALLLGDSALYLCASSPGLDFYEQYFGPGTRLTVT.

CDR3 sequence (DNA): TGTGCCAGCAGCTCCGGGGGAAACACCATATATTTT. This sequence encodes CASSSGGNTIYF. The rearrangement uses TRBV11-3 and TRBJ1-3; D remains unclear. Germline CDR1 SGHNT, CDR2 YENEEA. CDR3 length: 12 amino acids. The V and J ends lost 4 bases and 4 bases respectively, with 5 bases between them.

CDR3 region: CASSPVADTQYF. In nucleotides, the CDR3 is TGTGCCAGCAGTCCAGTTGCAGATACGCAGTATTTT. The chain combines TRBV27 with TRBJ2-3; D uncertain. V shed 5 bases and J shed 4 bases, with 7 bases lying between them. Per germline, CDR1 MNHEY and CDR2 SMNVEV (reference sequence). CDR3 size: 12 residues.

A note on this clone: One end of the junction varies from germline; a read error may be responsible. The chain recombines TRBV28 with TRBJ2-7; no reliable D call. The CDR3 length is 11 residues. Germline CDR1 and CDR2: MDHEN and SYDVKM. In DNA, the CDR3 is TGTGCCAGCAGTTTATGGGGGTATATCGCATTC. It codes for CASSLWGYIAF.

This clone was seen just once. The rearrangement joins TRBV6-5 to TRBJ2-7, with D possibly called TRBD1 or TRBD2 (5 bases each). The CDR3 consists of 12 residues. The germline CDR1 and CDR2 sequences are MNHEY and SVGAGI. Trimming took 6 bases from V and 6 from J, leaving 12 bases between them. CDR3 residues: CASRGVGGEQYF. CDR3 sequence (DNA): TGTGCCAGCAGGGGGGTTGGCGGCGAGCAGTACTTC.

This clone was detected once. V gene TRBV7-9 combines with J gene TRBJ2-7, with D unresolved. The germline V and J ends were trimmed by 5 bases and 3 bases, with 14 bases remaining between them. CDR1 SEHNR and CDR2 FQNEAQ come from the germline V gene (reference sequence). The CDR3 loop spans 14 amino acids. CDR3 coding DNA: TGTGCCAGCAGCCTGCCCCCCCCAGTCTACGAGCAGTACTTC. Its protein is CASSLPPPVYEQYF.

With respect to this clone: One end of the junction varies from germline; a read error may be responsible. This rearrangement joins TRBV7-7 to TRBJ1-1, with D hard to call. Germline CDR1 reads SSHAT; CDR2 reads FNYEAQ (reference sequence). CDR3 length: 13 amino acids. CDR3 region: CASSLDKNTEAFF. As DNA, the CDR3 is TGTGCTAGCAGCTTAGATAAAAACACTGAAGCTTTCTTT.

The chain couples TRBV10-1 to TRBJ2-3; TRBD2 agrees at 10 bases. CDR3 length equals 16 residues. Germline CDR1 reads WNHNN; CDR2 reads SYGVQD (reference sequence). The ends lost 4 bases at V and 0 bases at J; junction bases unmatched: 4. The CDR3 region is CASSGGTSDSTDTQYF. As DNA, the CDR3 is TGCGCCAGCAGTGGCGGGACTAGCGACAGCACAGATACGCAGTATTTT.

The chain combines TRBV5-1 with TRBJ2-3; D is ambiguous. Germline CDR1 is SGHRS and CDR2 is YFSETQ. This CDR3 is built from 12 residues. V was pared by 0 bases and J by 4 bases, with 3 bases between. CDR3 nucleotides: TGCGCCAGCAGCTTGGGTTCAGATACGCAGTATTTT. As protein: CASSLGSDTQYF.

This clone occurred once. The rearrangement links TRBV7-2 to TRBJ1-1; no reliable D call. V was shortened by 2 bases and J by 0 bases, with 16 bases between the two germline ends. The CDR3 totals 17 residues. Germline CDR1 and CDR2: SGHTA and FQGNSA. CDR3 sequence: CASSLIRTESVNTEAFF. Written as DNA, the CDR3 is TGTGCCAGCAGCTTAATTCGAACCGAGAGCGTGAACACTGAAGCTTTCTTT.

The CDR3 DNA reads TGTGCCAGCAGCCAAGATGCACGAGACAGGGCTTTCTACGAGCAGTACTTC. Its protein product is CASSQDARDRAFYEQYF. The genes are TRBV4-2 and TRBJ2-7; 7 bases fit TRBD1. Germline-derived CDR1 and CDR2 are LGHNA and YNFKEQ. This CDR3 region has 17 residues. V trimming: 0 bases; J trimming: 3 bases; junction bases outside the gene matches: 11.

The rearrangement uses TRBV10-3 and TRBJ2-1; a possible D gene is TRBD1 (6 bases). The V end was cut by 7 bases, the J end by 4 bases, with 11 bases between. Germline V lookup: CDR1 ENHRY, CDR2 SYGVKD. This CDR3 contains 13 residues. CDR3 sequence (DNA): TGTGCCATCATGACGGACAGTTACAATGAGCAGTTCTTC. Its protein product is CAIMTDSYNEQFF.

The rearrangement links TRBV4-2 to TRBJ2-1; 7 bases line up with TRBD2. This CDR3 has 16 amino acids. V was clipped by 2 bases and J by 3 bases; unmatched bases: 7. Germline V gives CDR1 LGHNA, CDR2 YNFKEQ. The CDR3 DNA reads TGTGCCAGCAGCCAATTTGCTAGCGGAGTCTACAATGAGCAGTTCTTC. Amino acid sequence: CASSQFASGVYNEQFF.

The rearrangement uses TRBV9 and TRBJ2-3; the D is unclear. CDR3 size: 12 residues. Germline V gene lookup returns CDR1 SGDLS and CDR2 YYNGEE. Trimming removed 4 bases at V and 5 bases at J, with 8 bases between. CDR3 sequence: CASSPEIDTQYF. DNA of the CDR3: TGTGCCAGCAGCCCAGAAATAGATACGCAGTATTTT.

V is TRBV5-4 and J is TRBJ2-3, with 14 bases lining up with TRBD2. Losses at the gene ends were 2 bases for V and 4 bases for J; bases not matched to a gene: 3. The CDR3 covers 16 residues. CDR1 is SGHNT and CDR2 is YYREEE in the germline V gene (reference sequence). CDR3 region: CASSFRLAGGADTQYF. Written as DNA, the CDR3 is TGTGCCAGCAGCTTTAGACTAGCGGGAGGGGCAGATACGCAGTATTTT.

This clone was detected only a few times. The same CDR3 arises from other DNA sequences in this sample as well. CDR3 DNA: TGTGCCAGCAGTTCCGGGACAGGGGGCTTTTCCTACGAGCAGTACTTC. This encodes CASSSGTGGFSYEQYF. This sequence joins TRBV6-5 and TRBJ2-7; 12 bases align to TRBD1. The V gene's germline CDR1 is MNHEY and CDR2 SVGAGI. This CDR3 comprises 16 residues. With V trimmed by 4 bases and J by 1 base, 5 bases remained unmatched.

The chain carries TRBV25-1 and TRBJ2-2; no clear D gene. With 2 bases removed from V and 2 bases from J, the gap between germline ends came to 9 bases. Germline CDR1 reads MGHDK; CDR2 reads SYGVNS. This CDR3 region has 15 residues. The CDR3 DNA reads TGTGCCAGCAGTGAAGGGGTGGGAAACACCGGGGAGCTGTTTTTT. It yields the protein CASSEGVGNTGELFF. Drawing the rest from reference TRBV25-1 and TRBJ2-2, the complete variable domain is EADIYQTPRYLVIGTGKKITLECSQTMGHDKMYWYQQDPGMELHLIHYSYGVNSTEKGDLSSESTVSRIRTEHFPLTLESARPSHTSQYLCASSEGVGNTGELFFGEGSRLTVL.

This chain links TRBV29-1 with TRBJ2-1, with D tentatively TRBD2 (6 bases). The V and J ends lost 2 bases and 6 bases respectively, with 29 bases between them. Per the germline V gene, CDR1 is SQVTM and CDR2 is ANQGSEA. The CDR3 extends over 19 amino acids. Here the CDR3 reads CSVELSVPSGGKALNEQFF. The DNA for the CDR3 is TGCAGCGTTGAATTATCTGTACCCTCGGGCGGGAAAGCACTCAATGAGCAGTTCTTC.

This clone was seen only once. The rearrangement joins TRBV19 to TRBJ2-3; 10 bases align to TRBD1. Unmatched junction bases numbered 16, after V lost 8 bases and J lost 14 bases. Germline CDR1 and CDR2: LNHDA and SQIVND (reference sequence). This CDR3 region has 14 residues. In DNA, the CDR3 is TGTGCCAGTGATGACAGGGGGCTCGGCGGGAGAAGGTATTTT. It is translated as CASDDRGLGGRRYF.

This clone appeared a single time. The chain uses TRBV6-1 and TRBJ1-5; 7 bases align to TRBD1. There are 17 residues in the CDR3. CDR1 is MNHNS and CDR2 is SASEGT in the germline V gene. Trimming took 2 bases from V and 2 from J; bases not matched to a gene: 9. CDR3 protein: CASSEIWTGIGNQPQHF. In DNA form, the CDR3 reads TGTGCCAGCAGTGAAATTTGGACAGGCATAGGCAATCAGCCCCAGCATTTT.

This clone was recorded only once. V usage is TRBV18 and J usage is TRBJ2-1; maybe TRBD2 (6 bases). Trimming took 3 bases from V and 5 from J, leaving 17 bases between them. The CDR3 is 16 amino acids. The germline gives CDR1 KGHSH, CDR2 LQKENI. The CDR3 loop is CASSPPTSFGDNEQFF. CDR3 nucleotides: TGTGCCAGCTCACCCCCAACTAGCTTCGGGGACAATGAGCAGTTCTTC.

In regard to this clone: Other DNA sequences within the sample encode an identical CDR3. The V and J genes are TRBV5-4 and TRBJ2-7, with TRBD2 matching 14 bases. Germline V lookup: CDR1 SGHNT, CDR2 YYREEE (reference sequence). V lost 4 bases, J lost 4 bases, and 4 bases stayed unmatched. CDR3 length: 15 amino acids. The CDR3 is CASSLGLAGEYEQYF. Here the CDR3 DNA reads TGTGCCAGCAGCCTGGGACTAGCGGGAGAGTACGAGCAGTACTTC.

The chain combines TRBV7-9 with TRBJ1-5, with a possible D match to TRBD1 (5 bases). The V and J ends lost 3 bases and 4 bases respectively, with 13 bases between them. Germline-derived CDR1 and CDR2 are SEHNR and FQNEAQ (reference sequence). The CDR3 contains 15 residues. The CDR3 region has the DNA TGTGCCAGCAGCTTGACCAGGGCTGGGAATCAGCCCCAGCATTTT. This gives the protein CASSLTRAGNQPQHF.

The chain employs TRBV11-1 and TRBJ2-7, with TRBD1 matching 8 bases. J gave up 5 bases and V 3 bases, and 6 bases lay outside the gene matches. The V gene's germline CDR1 is SGHAT and CDR2 FQDESV (reference sequence). CDR3 length: 14 amino acids. The CDR3 sequence: CASSFWTGYNEQYF. The CDR3 bases are TGTGCCAGCAGCTTTTGGACAGGGTACAACGAGCAGTACTTC. Based on the CDR3 plus reference TRBV11-1 and TRBJ2-7, the full variable domain is EAEVAQSPRYKITEKSQAVAFWCDPISGHATLYWYRQILGQGPELLVQFQDESVVDDSQLPKDRFSAERLKGVDSTLKIQPAELGDSAMYLCASSFWTGYNEQYFGPGTRLTVT.

The J gene is TRBJ1-5, the V gene TRBV6-1; D remains ambiguous. Trimming stripped 5 bases from V and 9 bases from J, with 14 bases between. CDR3 length: 13 residues. CDR1 MNHNS and CDR2 SASEGT come from the germline V gene. The CDR3 DNA reads TGTGCCAGCAGTCCCCGGGCCGAAAGGCCCCAGCATTTT. This gives the protein CASSPRAERPQHF.

This chain joins TRBV6-4 and TRBJ2-1, with TRBD2 matching over 8 bases. V shed 3 bases, J shed 5 bases, and the junction held 6 bases outside the gene matches. Germline V gene data show CDR1 as MRHNA and CDR2 as SNTAGT. The length of the CDR3 is 15 residues. CDR3 amino acids: CASSDPRGLDNEQFF. CDR3 DNA sequence: TGTGCCAGCAGTGATCCCCGGGGACTAGACAATGAGCAGTTCTTC.